These 4 T cell receptor beta chains originate from one sample sequenced in a study of blood T cells in healthy people across ages. For the second PCR, which ran for roughly 7 to 11 cycles, a sample-barcoded 5' primer and a J-beta primer mix were used. TCRdb re-analysed the 5' RACE reads in MiXCR, keeping a single row per CDR3 protein. Of over 600,000 distinct CDR3 sequences listed, around two fifths are singletons. Material for sequencing was blood. These receptors originate from a man older than 75 in good health.

This rearrangement joins TRBV29-1 to TRBJ2-7; D is unclear. Germline V gene lookup returns CDR1 SQVTM and CDR2 ANQGSEA. Trimming removed 5 bases at V and 6 bases at J, with 11 bases between. CDR3 size: 11 residues. As DNA, the CDR3 is TGCAGCGTTAGATTTGGCCTCGAGCAGTACTTC. Residues: CSVRFGLEQYF.

This clonotype was recorded a few times. The chain combines TRBV7-2 with TRBJ2-5, with D maybe TRBD2 (5 bases). Trimming shortened V by 8 bases and J by 4 bases, and 14 bases separated the two germline ends. The CDR3 is made up of 13 amino acids. The germline gives CDR1 SGHTA, CDR2 FQGNSA. CDR3 nucleotides: TGTGCCAGCTCTAGAGTGGCGGGAGAGACCCAGTACTTC. Its protein product is CASSRVAGETQYF.

Only a few counts were recorded for this clonotype. This rearrangement joins TRBV10-1 to TRBJ2-1, with 10 nucleotides matching TRBD1. Germline V gives CDR1 WNHNN, CDR2 SYGVQD (reference sequence). The CDR3 is 15 amino acids. V shed 6 bases and J 4 bases; nucleotides not matched to a gene: 6. The CDR3 DNA reads as TGCGCCAGCAGCTTAGCGGGACAGGGGTACAATGAGCAGTTCTTC. As protein: CASSLAGQGYNEQFF.

The chain has TRBV29-1 and TRBJ2-3; possible D gene TRBD1, 5 bases. The CDR3 is made up of 16 amino acids. V was trimmed by 4 bases and J by 3 bases, leaving 20 bases between them. The germline gives CDR1 SQVTM, CDR2 ANQGSEA. The CDR3 DNA follows: TGCAGCGTTGTAGTTCCAGGGTTGGGCGTGACAGATACGCAGTATTTT. Amino acid sequence: CSVVVPGLGVTDTQYF.